Listed here is a single T cell receptor (beta chain). This entry is derived from a study of blood T cell repertoires in COVID-19. Sequencing was performed with immunoSEQ multiplex PCR; in TCRdb, only in-frame clones are kept and a portion is missing. The sample shows tens of thousands of clones, roughly four fifths of them seen only once. Trimming cost V 0 bases and J 12 bases; bases outside gene matches: 7. This CDR3 has 15 amino acids. The V gene's germline CDR1 is MGHRA and CDR2 YSYEKL. The sample was peripheral blood. The chain links TRBV4-1 to TRBJ2-1, with TRBD1 matching over 11 bases. The receptor's source is a man aged 50 or older with COVID-19, enrolled during active disease. This CDR3 reads CASSQDRTGGRRQFF. The CDR3, as DNA: TGCGCCAGCAGCCAAGATCGGACAGGGGGCCGGAGGCAGTTCTTC.